This T cell receptor beta chain came from a study of technical replicates of blood from a few donors. Only one count was recorded for this clone. The CDR3 length is 15 residues. Trimming took off 1 base at V and 4 bases at J, with 13 bases between the two ends. CDR1 SGHAT and CDR2 FQNNGV come from the germline V gene. TCRdb's copy holds only in-frame clones and misses some; the assay was immunoSEQ multiplex PCR. This sample has tens of thousands of clones, with around 96% found just once. This sequence joins TRBV11-2 and TRBJ2-5; possibly TRBD2 for D (6 bases). Input material: T cells isolated from PBMCs. The sequence was obtained from a human donor in good health. The CDR3: CASSLGGVGGETQYF. DNA for the CDR3: TGTGCCAGCAGCTTAGGGGGTGTGGGGGGAGAGACCCAGTACTTC.